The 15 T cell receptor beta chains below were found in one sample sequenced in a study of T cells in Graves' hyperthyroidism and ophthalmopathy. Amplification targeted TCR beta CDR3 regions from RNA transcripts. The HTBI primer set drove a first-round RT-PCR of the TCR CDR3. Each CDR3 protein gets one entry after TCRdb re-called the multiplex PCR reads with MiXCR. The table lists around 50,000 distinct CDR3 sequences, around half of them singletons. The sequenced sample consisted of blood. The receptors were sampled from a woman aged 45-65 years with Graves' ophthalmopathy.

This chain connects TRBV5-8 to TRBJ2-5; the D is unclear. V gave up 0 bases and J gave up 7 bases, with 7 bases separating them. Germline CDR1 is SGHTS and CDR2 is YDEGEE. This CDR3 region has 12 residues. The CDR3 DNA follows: TGTGCCAGCAGCTTGGGGTCAGGGACCCAGTACTTC. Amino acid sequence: CASSLGSGTQYF.

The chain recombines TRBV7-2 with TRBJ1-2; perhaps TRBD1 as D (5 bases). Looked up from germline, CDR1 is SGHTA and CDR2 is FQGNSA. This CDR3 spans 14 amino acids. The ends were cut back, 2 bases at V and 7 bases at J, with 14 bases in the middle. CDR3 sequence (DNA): TGTGCCAGCAGCTTATCCCAGGGACTCCGTGGCTACACCTTC. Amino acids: CASSLSQGLRGYTF.

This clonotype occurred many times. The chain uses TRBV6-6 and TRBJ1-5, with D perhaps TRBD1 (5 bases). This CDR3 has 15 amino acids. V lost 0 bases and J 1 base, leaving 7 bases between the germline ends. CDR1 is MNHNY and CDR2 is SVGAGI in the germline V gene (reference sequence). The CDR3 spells CASSYSRDSNQPQHF. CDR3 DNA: TGTGCCAGCAGTTACTCGAGGGACAGCAATCAGCCCCAGCATTTT.

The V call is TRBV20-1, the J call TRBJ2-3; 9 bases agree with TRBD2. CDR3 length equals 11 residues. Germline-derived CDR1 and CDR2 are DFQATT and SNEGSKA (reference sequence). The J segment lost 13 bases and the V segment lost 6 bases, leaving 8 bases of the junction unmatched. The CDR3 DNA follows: TGCAGTGCCTGGCGGGGGGGCGTTGAGTATTTT. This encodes CSAWRGGVEYF.

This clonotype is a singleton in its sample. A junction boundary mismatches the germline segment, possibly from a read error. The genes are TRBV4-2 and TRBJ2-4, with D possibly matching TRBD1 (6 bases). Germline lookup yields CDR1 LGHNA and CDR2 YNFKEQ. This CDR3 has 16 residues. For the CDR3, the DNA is TGTGCCAGCAGCCAAGATGTTGGACAGTCCAAAGACATTCAGTACTTC. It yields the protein CASSQDVGQSKDIQYF.

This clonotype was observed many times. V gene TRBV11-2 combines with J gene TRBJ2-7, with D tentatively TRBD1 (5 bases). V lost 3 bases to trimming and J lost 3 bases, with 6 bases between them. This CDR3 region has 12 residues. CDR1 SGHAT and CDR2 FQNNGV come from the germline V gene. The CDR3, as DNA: TGTGCCAGCAGCTTCCAGGGCTACGAGCAGTACTTC. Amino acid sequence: CASSFQGYEQYF.

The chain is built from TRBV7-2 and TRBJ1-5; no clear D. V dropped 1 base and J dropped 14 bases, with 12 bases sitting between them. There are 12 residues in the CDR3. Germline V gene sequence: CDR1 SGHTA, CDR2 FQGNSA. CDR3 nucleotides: TGTGCCAGCAGCTTAGGGACTAGTAACGAGCATTTT. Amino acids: CASSLGTSNEHF.

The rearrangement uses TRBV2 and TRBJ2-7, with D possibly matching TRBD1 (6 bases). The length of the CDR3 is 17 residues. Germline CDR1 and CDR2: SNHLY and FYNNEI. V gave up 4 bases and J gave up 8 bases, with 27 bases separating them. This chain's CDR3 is CASSAQTGISNQPQQYF. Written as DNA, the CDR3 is TGTGCCAGCAGTGCCCAGACAGGTATTAGCAATCAGCCCCAGCAGTACTTC.

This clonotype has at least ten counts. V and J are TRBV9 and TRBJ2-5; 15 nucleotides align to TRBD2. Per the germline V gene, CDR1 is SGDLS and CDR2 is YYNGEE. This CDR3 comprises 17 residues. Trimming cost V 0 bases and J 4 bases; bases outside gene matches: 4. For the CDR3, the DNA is TGTGCCAGCAGCGTAGCAGGGGGACTAGCGGGGGGAGAGACCCAGTACTTC. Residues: CASSVAGGLAGGETQYF. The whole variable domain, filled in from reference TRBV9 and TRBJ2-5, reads DSGVTQTPKHLITATGQRVTLRCSPRSGDLSVYWYQQSLDQGLQFLIQYYNGEERAKGNILERFSAQQFPDLHSELNLSSLELGDSALYFCASSVAGGLAGGETQYFGPGTRLLVL.

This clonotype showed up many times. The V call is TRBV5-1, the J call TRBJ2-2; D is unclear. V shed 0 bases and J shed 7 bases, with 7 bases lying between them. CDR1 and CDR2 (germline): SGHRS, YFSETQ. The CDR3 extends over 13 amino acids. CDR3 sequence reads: CASSLDLFGELFF. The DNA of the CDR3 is TGCGCCAGCAGCTTGGATCTGTTCGGGGAGCTGTTTTTT.

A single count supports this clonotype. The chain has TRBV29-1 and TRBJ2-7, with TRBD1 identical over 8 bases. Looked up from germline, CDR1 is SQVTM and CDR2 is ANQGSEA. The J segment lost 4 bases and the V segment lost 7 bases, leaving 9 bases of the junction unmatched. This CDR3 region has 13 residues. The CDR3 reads CSGQGAGEYEQYF. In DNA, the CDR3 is TGCAGCGGTCAGGGGGCAGGGGAGTACGAGCAGTACTTC.

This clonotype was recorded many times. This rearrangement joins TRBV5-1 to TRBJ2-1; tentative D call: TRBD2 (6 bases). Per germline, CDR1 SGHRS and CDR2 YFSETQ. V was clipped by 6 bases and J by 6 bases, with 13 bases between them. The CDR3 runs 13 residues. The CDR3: CASKDSGGNEQFF. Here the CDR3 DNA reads TGCGCCAGCAAAGATAGCGGAGGCAATGAGCAGTTCTTC. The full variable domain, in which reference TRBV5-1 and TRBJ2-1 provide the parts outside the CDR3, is KAGVTQTPRYLIKTRGQQVTLSCSPISGHRSVSWYQQTPGQGLQFLFEYFSETQRNKGNFPGRFSGRQFSNSRSEMNVSTLELGDSALYLCASKDSGGNEQFFGPGTRLTVL.

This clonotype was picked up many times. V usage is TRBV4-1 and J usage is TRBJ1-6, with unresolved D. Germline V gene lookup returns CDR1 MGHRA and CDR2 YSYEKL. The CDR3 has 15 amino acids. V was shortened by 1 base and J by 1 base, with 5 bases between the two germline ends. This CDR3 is CASSQAGSYNSPLHF. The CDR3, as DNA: TGCGCCAGCAGCCAAGCGGGTTCCTATAATTCACCCCTCCACTTT.

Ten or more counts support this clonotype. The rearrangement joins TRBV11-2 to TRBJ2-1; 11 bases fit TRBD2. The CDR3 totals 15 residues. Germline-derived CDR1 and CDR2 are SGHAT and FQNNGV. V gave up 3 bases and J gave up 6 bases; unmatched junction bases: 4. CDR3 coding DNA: TGTGCCAGCAGCTTGTTAGCGGGGGGGCGCAATGAGCAGTTCTTC. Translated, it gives CASSLLAGGRNEQFF.

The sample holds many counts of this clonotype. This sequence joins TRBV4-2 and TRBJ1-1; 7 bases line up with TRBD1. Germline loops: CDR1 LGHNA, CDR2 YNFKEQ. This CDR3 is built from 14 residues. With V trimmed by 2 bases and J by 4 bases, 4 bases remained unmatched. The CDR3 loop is CASSQSDRVTEAFF. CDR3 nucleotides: TGTGCCAGCAGCCAATCCGACAGGGTCACTGAAGCTTTCTTT.